This T cell receptor beta chain is from a study of vaccination and CD4 T cells after COVID-19. Study-level points and caveats: Reactive clonotype counts went from median approximately 20 after infection to a few dozen after vaccination, nonsignificantly.

On this clonotype: Its antigen is still unknown.

The CDR3 totals 12 residues. V lost 6 bases and J lost 6, with 9 bases in between. CDR1 and CDR2 (germline): MNHNS, SASEGT. Sequenced with the Oncomine TCR Beta short-read assay was DNA taken from cultured CD4+ T cells. Genomic DNA from cultured CD4+ T cells was extracted. TCRdb called the PCR reads again in MiXCR, with one record for every CDR3 protein. This table has 15,000 to 20,000 distinct CDR3 sequences, around a third appearing once. Indicated treatment: approximately nine-day PBMC culture with coronavirus spike peptide pools or control peptides (ViraFEST assay). First, ViraFEST expanded antigen-specific T cells with peptide pools, and next it sequenced the TCRs.

The receptor comes from a human donor who received a COVID-19 vaccine. The starting material was CD4+ T cells from blood, cultured in vitro, obtained before SARS-CoV-2 vaccination. The chain couples TRBV6-1 to TRBJ1-5; no firm D call. The CDR3 protein is CASSRVSQPQHF. The DNA for the CDR3 is TGTGCCAGCAGCCGAGTTAGTCAGCCCCAGCATTTT.